One and the same sample provided the 13 T cell receptor beta chains below, sequenced in a study of OX40 agonist ivuxolimab in advanced cancers. The library was generated by the immunoSEQ multiplex PCR assay. TCRdb re-hosts the immuneACCESS table, in-frame sequences only. Its copies lack some clones; in the studies checked, an unresolved V gene accounts for under half of them, and the cause for the rest is not known. The sample has tens of thousands of clones on record, 84% of them singletons. The top ten hold approximately 24% of the sample. Here the sequenced sample was CD4+ or CD8+ T cells sorted from blood, taken in a trial of the OX40 agonist ivuxolimab. Receptors originate from an adult with an advanced solid tumor such as melanoma, head and neck, liver or kidney cancer.

The chain employs TRBV19 and TRBJ2-7; 7 bases fit TRBD2. CDR1 and CDR2 (germline): LNHDA, SQIVND (reference sequence). The junction had 0 bases not matched to a gene; V was cut back by 6 bases and J by 4 bases. This CDR3 has 11 residues. CDR3 DNA: TGTGCCAGTAGCGGGGGGTACGAGCAGTACTTC. Its protein product is CASSGGYEQYF. Filled out from reference TRBV19 and TRBJ2-7, the complete variable domain reads DGGITQSPKYLFRKEGQNVTLSCEQNLNHDAMYWYRQDPGQGLRLIYYSQIVNDFQKGDIAEGYSVSREKKESFPLTVTSAQKNPTAFYLCASSGGYEQYFGPGTRLTVT.

The genes are TRBV4-2 and TRBJ2-3; 9 bases line up with TRBD2. Trimming cost V 1 base and J 1 base; bases outside gene matches: 3. Per germline, CDR1 LGHNA and CDR2 YNFKEQ. The CDR3 is 16 residues long. This chain's CDR3 is CASSQALAGGTDTQYF. In DNA, the CDR3 is TGTGCCAGCAGCCAAGCGTTAGCGGGGGGCACAGATACGCAGTATTTT.

The chain couples TRBV19 to TRBJ2-1, with D hard to call. This CDR3 comprises 12 residues. The germline V gene encodes CDR1 LNHDA and CDR2 SQIVND (reference sequence). The ends were cut back, 7 bases at V and 2 bases at J, with 6 bases in the middle. CDR3 DNA: TGTGCCAGTATTACACCCTACAATGAGCAGTTCTTC. Protein: CASITPYNEQFF.

The chain carries TRBV29-1 and TRBJ1-3, with a weak D call TRBD1 (5 bases). V was pared by 6 bases and J by 0 bases, with 12 bases between. Germline V gene sequence: CDR1 SQVTM, CDR2 ANQGSEA. This CDR3 has 14 amino acids. Here the CDR3 DNA reads TGCAGCGTGTGGGACTTCTTCTCTGGAAACACCATATATTTT. Encoded protein: CSVWDFFSGNTIYF.

The V and J genes are TRBV4-1 and TRBJ2-2, with 9 nucleotides matching TRBD1. The CDR3 is 16 amino acids. V shed 3 bases and J 6 bases; nucleotides not matched to a gene: 8. From germline, CDR1 is MGHRA and CDR2 YSYEKL. The CDR3 DNA is TGCGCCAGCAGCCAGGTCGGGACAGGGCCCGCCGGGGAGCTGTTTTTT. Translated: CASSQVGTGPAGELFF.

V is TRBV13 and J is TRBJ2-6; D remains ambiguous. Germline values: CDR1 PRHDT, CDR2 FYEKMQ (reference sequence). This CDR3 is built from 15 residues. The V gene lost 2 bases and the J gene lost 4 bases, with 9 bases spanning the gap. The CDR3 sequence: CASSLWGSGANVLTF. The CDR3 DNA follows: TGTGCCAGCAGCTTATGGGGATCCGGGGCCAACGTCCTGACTTTC.

This chain links TRBV6-4 with TRBJ2-5, with 10 bases that match TRBD2. The CDR3 runs 15 residues. Germline V CDR1 and CDR2: MRHNA, SNTAGT. V dropped 6 bases and J dropped 4; count of bases not matched to a gene: 8. The DNA of the CDR3 is TGTGCCAGCAGCCCTATAGCGGGAGGCCCAGAGACCCAGTACTTC. It codes for CASSPIAGGPETQYF.

CDR3 coding DNA: TGCGCCAGCAGCCTAGCGGGAGGGCCCATCTCTGAGCAGTTCTTC. It codes for CASSLAGGPISEQFF. The chain combines TRBV5-1 with TRBJ2-1; 12 nucleotides match TRBD2. The V segment lost 4 bases and the J segment 9 bases; nucleotides outside the gene matches: 8. The germline CDR1 and CDR2 sequences are SGHRS and YFSETQ. CDR3 length: 15 amino acids. The entire variable domain, with the rest obtained from reference TRBV5-1 and TRBJ2-1, is as follows: KAGVTQTPRYLIKTRGQQVTLSCSPISGHRSVSWYQQTPGQGLQFLFEYFSETQRNKGNFPGRFSGRQFSNSRSEMNVSTLELGDSALYLCASSLAGGPISEQFFGPGTRLTVL.

CDR3 region: CASSPQTYGLSVSYEQYF. CDR3 sequence (DNA): TGTGCCAGCAGTCCCCAGACGTATGGACTTTCCGTCTCCTACGAGCAGTACTTC. V and J are TRBV27 and TRBJ2-7, with a tentative D call TRBD2 (5 bases). There are 18 residues in the CDR3. The germline CDR1 and CDR2 sequences are MNHEY and SMNVEV (reference sequence). The ends were cut back, 5 bases at V and 0 bases at J, with 23 bases in the middle.

The V and J genes are TRBV5-4 and TRBJ2-7; no definite D call. This CDR3 is built from 12 residues. Trimming took 4 bases from V and 3 from J, leaving 8 bases between them. Germline CDR1 reads SGHNT; CDR2 reads YYREEE (reference sequence). This CDR3 reads CASSQDVYEQYF. Written as DNA, the CDR3 is TGTGCCAGCAGCCAGGACGTCTACGAGCAGTACTTC.

This clone was counted a single time. The chain joins TRBV19 to TRBJ1-1; D not certain. There are 14 residues in the CDR3. Germline assignment: CDR1 LNHDA and CDR2 SQIVND (reference sequence). V lost 3 bases and J 5 bases, leaving 13 bases between the germline ends. The CDR3: CASSIPGEYTEAFF. The CDR3 DNA reads TGTGCCAGTAGTATCCCCGGTGAGTATACTGAAGCTTTCTTT.

The rearrangement joins TRBV28 to TRBJ1-1; D call uncertain. The germline V and J ends were trimmed by 8 bases and 0 bases, with 1 base remaining between them. The CDR3 totals 10 residues. CDR1 is MDHEN and CDR2 is SYDVKM in the germline V gene. In DNA form, the CDR3 reads TGTGCCAGCGTGAACACTGAAGCTTTCTTT. This encodes CASVNTEAFF. Filled out from reference TRBV28 and TRBJ1-1, the complete variable domain reads DVKVTQSSRYLVKRTGEKVFLECVQDMDHENMFWYRQDPGLGLRLIYFSYDVKMKEKGDIPEGYSVSREKKERFSLILESASTNQTSMYLCASVNTEAFFGQGTRLTVV.

V usage is TRBV30 and J usage is TRBJ2-1; D not certain. V lost 0 bases, J lost 8 bases, and 8 bases lay in between. Germline V gives CDR1 GTSNPN, CDR2 SVGIG (reference sequence). This CDR3 has 12 residues. CDR3 DNA sequence: TGTGCCTGGAGTGTATCTAGTCATGAGCAGTTCTTC. Its translation is CAWSVSSHEQFF. The variable domain in full, completed from reference TRBV30 and TRBJ2-1, reads SQTIHQWPATLVQPVGSPLSLECTVEGTSNPNLYWYRQAAGRGLQLLFYSVGIGQISSEVPQNLSASRPQDRQFILSSKKLLLSDSGFYLCAWSVSSHEQFFGPGTRLTVL.